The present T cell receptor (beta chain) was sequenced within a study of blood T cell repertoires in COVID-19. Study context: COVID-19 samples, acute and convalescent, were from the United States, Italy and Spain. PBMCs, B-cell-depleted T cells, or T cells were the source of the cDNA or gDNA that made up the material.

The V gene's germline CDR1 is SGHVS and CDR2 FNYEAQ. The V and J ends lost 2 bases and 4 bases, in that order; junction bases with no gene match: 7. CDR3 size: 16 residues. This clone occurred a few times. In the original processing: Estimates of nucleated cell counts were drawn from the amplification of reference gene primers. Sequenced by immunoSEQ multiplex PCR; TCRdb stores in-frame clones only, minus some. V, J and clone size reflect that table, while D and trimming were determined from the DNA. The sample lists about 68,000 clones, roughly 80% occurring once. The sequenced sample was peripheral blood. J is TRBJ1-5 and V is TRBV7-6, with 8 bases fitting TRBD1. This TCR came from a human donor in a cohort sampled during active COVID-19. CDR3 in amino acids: CASSLFPRGRNQPQHF. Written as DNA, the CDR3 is TGTGCCAGCAGCTTATTCCCCAGGGGGCGAAATCAGCCCCAGCATTTT.